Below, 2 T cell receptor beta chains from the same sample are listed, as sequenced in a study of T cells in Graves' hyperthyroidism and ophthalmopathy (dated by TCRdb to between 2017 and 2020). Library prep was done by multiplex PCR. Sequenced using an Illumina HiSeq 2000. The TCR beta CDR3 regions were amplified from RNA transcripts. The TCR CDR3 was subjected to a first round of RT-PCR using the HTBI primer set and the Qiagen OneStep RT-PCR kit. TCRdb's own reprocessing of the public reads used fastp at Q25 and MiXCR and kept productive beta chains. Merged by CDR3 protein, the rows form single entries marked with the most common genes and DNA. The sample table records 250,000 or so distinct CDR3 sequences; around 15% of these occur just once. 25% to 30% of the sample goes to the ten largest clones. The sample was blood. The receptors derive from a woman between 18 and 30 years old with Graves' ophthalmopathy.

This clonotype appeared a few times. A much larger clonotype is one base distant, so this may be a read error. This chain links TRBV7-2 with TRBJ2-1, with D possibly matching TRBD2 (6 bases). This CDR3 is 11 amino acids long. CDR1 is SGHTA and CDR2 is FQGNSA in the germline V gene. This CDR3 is CATLVSGEQCF. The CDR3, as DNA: TGTGCCACCTTGGTCTCGGGGGAGCAGTGCTTC.

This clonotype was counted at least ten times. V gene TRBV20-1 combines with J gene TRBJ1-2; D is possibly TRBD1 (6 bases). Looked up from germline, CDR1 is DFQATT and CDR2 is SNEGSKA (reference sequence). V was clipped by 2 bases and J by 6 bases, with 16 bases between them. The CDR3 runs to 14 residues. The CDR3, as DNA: TGCAGTGCTAGATCTCCTAGGACAGTAGATGGCTACACCTTC. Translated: CSARSPRTVDGYTF.